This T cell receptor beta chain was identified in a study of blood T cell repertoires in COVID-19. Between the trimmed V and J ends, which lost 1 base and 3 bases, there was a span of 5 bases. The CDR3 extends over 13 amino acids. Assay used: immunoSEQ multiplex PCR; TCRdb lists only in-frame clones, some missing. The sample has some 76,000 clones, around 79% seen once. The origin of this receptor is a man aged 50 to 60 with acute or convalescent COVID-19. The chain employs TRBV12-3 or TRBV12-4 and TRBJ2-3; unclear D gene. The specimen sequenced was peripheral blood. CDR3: CASSLVRTDTQYF. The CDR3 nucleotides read TGTGCCAGCAGTTTAGTGCGAACAGATACGCAGTATTTT.